Described below is a single T cell receptor beta chain sequence and its context. V was cut by 5 bases and J by 2 bases, with 13 bases left in between. CDR1 is LNHDA, CDR2 SQIVND, per germline (reference sequence). The CDR3 spans 15 residues. As to time point: cycle 4 day 1 (C4D1), after more than five weeks of nivolumab. Each patient relapsed following autologous stem cell transplantation, and prior brentuximab vedotin exposure differed. Data came from immunoSEQ multiplex PCR; TCRdb stores just in-frame clones and leaves some out. Here the sample spans more than 75,000 clones, approximately 94% being singletons. This record comes from a study of PD-1 blockade in classical Hodgkin lymphoma. Study-wide context: The patients were dosed with nivolumab 3 mg/kg, infused intravenously every 2 weeks.

This clonotype was obtained from a human donor with classical Hodgkin lymphoma. Sequencing used peripheral blood mononuclear cells (PBMCs), obtained before the fourth cycle of nivolumab. The chain joins TRBV19 to TRBJ1-3; the D is unclear. The CDR3 is CASSLPGRAGNTIYF. The CDR3 nucleotides are TGTGCCAGTAGTCTCCCAGGACGCGCTGGAAACACCATATATTTT.